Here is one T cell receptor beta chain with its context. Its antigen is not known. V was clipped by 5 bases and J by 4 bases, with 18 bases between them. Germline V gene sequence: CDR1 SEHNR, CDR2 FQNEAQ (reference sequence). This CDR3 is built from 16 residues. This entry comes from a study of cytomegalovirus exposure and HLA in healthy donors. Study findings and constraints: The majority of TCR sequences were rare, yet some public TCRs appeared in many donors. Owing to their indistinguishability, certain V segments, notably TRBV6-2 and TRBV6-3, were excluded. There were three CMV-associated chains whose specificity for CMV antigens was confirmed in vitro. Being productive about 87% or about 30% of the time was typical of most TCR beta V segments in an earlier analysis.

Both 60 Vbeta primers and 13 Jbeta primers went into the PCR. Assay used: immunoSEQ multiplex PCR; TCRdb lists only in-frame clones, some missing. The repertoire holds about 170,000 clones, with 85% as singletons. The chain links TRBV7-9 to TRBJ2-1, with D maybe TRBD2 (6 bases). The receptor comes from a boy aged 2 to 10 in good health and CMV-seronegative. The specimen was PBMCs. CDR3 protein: CASSPEGRGLYNEQFF. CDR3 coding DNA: TGTGCCAGCAGCCCGGAGGGGCGGGGATTGTACAATGAGCAGTTCTTC.